The rows below give T cell receptor beta chains drawn from one sample of a study of OX40 agonist ivuxolimab in advanced cancers. TCRdb's copy holds only in-frame clones and misses some; the assay was immunoSEQ multiplex PCR. The data contain about 58,000 clones, 88% of them seen just once; the ten biggest clones take up over 3%. The source was CD4+ or CD8+ T cells sorted from blood, collected in a trial of the OX40 agonist ivuxolimab. The receptors were sampled from an adult with an advanced solid tumor such as melanoma, head and neck, liver or kidney cancer. Both conserved end residues are part of each CDR3. D genes are given only for firm matches. Clone size is stated in some rows and not others, as once, few, many or a class when expanded.

>.|TRBV10-3|TRBJ2-2|.
TGTGCCACTACACCGGACGCGCTAACGAACACCGGGGAGCTGTTTTTT
CATTPDALTNTGELFF
>.|TRBV19|TRBJ2-6|.
TGTGCCAGTACCCCCCTGCAGGGGACCGGGGCCAACGTCCTGACTTTC
CASTPLQGTGANVLTF
>.|TRBV11-2|TRBJ1-1|.
TGTGCCAGCAGCTTCCTCCCGATGAACATGAACACTGAAGCTTTCTTT
CASSFLPMNMNTEAFF
>.|TRBV9|TRBJ2-7|.
TGTGCCAGCAGCGTACAAGGCGATTCATACGAGCAGTACTTC
CASSVQGDSYEQYF
>.|TRBV7-8|TRBJ1-1|.
TGTGCCAGCAGCCCCTACAAGGACACTGAAGCTTTCTTT
CASSPYKDTEAFF
>.|TRBV5-6|TRBJ2-7|.
TGTGCCAGCAGCCTTACTAGCTCCCACGAGCAGTACTTC
CASSLTSSHEQYF
>.|TRBV30|TRBJ2-7|.
TGTGCCTGGAGTTTGGACGGATTCTACGAGCAGTACTTC
CAWSLDGFYEQYF
>TRBD2|TRBV30|TRBJ2-3|once
TGTGCCTGTTCAAGCGGGGGTTTCGATACGCAGTATTTT
CACSSGGFDTQYF
>.|TRBV30|TRBJ1-5|.
TGTGCCTGTACGGAGGGCGGGGGTCAGCCCCAGCATTTT
CACTEGGGQPQHF
>TRBD1|TRBV27|TRBJ1-1|.
TGTGCCAGCAGTCTATCAGGGACAGGGGGCGCGGCAGGTGAAGCTTTCTTT
CASSLSGTGGAAGEAFF
>.|TRBV10-3|TRBJ2-3|once
TGTGCCATCAGTTCTGCAGATACGCAGTATTTT
CAISSADTQYF
>.|TRBV19|TRBJ2-7|.
TGTGCCAGTAGGGAGGCGAGCTCCTACGAGCAGTACTTC
CASREASSYEQYF
>TRBD2|TRBV7-3|TRBJ2-1|medium-sized
TGTGCCAGCAGCTTAACGGGACTAGCGGGAGTTACGGGTGAGCAGTTCTTC
CASSLTGLAGVTGEQFF
>TRBD2|TRBV7-2|TRBJ2-1|.
TGTGCCAGCAGATTTGCAGCGGGGGGGTACAATGAGCAGTTCTTC
CASRFAAGGYNEQFF
>.|TRBV11-1|TRBJ2-7|.
TGTGCCAGCAGCTGGGGCCTAGGCCGGGAGCAGTACTTC
CASSWGLGREQYF
>.|TRBV6-1|TRBJ2-5|.
TGTGCCAGCAGTGAAGGGCTGATGTACCAAGAGACCCAGTACTTC
CASSEGLMYQETQYF
>.|TRBV10-3|TRBJ1-1|.
TGTGCCATCAGTGGTCGAGAGAACACTGAAGCTTTCTTT
CAISGRENTEAFF
>.|TRBV7-9|TRBJ2-5|.
TGTGCCAGCAGCTTAGTCGTTGGCGAGACCCAGTACTTC
CASSLVVGETQYF
>.|TRBV6-5|TRBJ1-1|.
TGTGCCAGCAGTTTTTACACTGAAGCTTTCTTT
CASSFYTEAFF
>.|TRBV14|TRBJ1-6|.
TGTGCCAGCAGCCAGATCGGGGCACCCCTCCACTTT
CASSQIGAPLHF
>TRBD1|TRBV6-6|TRBJ1-4|.
TGTGCCAGCACTCTCGACAGGGTCAATGAAAAACTGTTTTTT
CASTLDRVNEKLFF
>.|TRBV6-6|TRBJ1-1|.
TGTGCCAGCAGTAGAGACGGGTACACTGAAGCTTTCTTT
CASSRDGYTEAFF
>TRBD1|TRBV5-1|TRBJ1-4|once
TGCGCCAGCAGCTTGGCCTTAGGACAGGGATCTGAAAAACTGTTTTTT
CASSLALGQGSEKLFF
>.|TRBV29-1|TRBJ1-1|.
TGCAGCGTTGACCAAGGAACTGAAGCTTTCTTT
CSVDQGTEAFF
>.|TRBV5-4|TRBJ2-1|.
TGTGCCAGCAGCTTGCGTACAGGATCCTACAATGAGCAGTTCTTC
CASSLRTGSYNEQFF
>.|TRBV6-5|TRBJ2-5|.
TGTGCCAGCAGTTACTCAAGGACCCAAGAGACCCAGTACTTC
CASSYSRTQETQYF
>.|TRBV10-1|TRBJ2-3|.
TGCGCCAGCAGTTCTCGCGGAGGCACAGATACGCAGTATTTT
CASSSRGGTDTQYF
>TRBD1|TRBV10-2|TRBJ2-3|.
TGCGCCAGCAGTGAGTACAGGGGACAGGGCACAGATACGCAGTATTTT
CASSEYRGQGTDTQYF
>.|TRBV10-3|TRBJ2-1|few
TGTGCCATCAGTGCAGGGCAGGGATCAGGTGAGCAGTTCTTC
CAISAGQGSGEQFF
>.|TRBV18|TRBJ2-3|few
TGTGCCAGCTCGACAGAGACAGATACGCAGTATTTT
CASSTETDTQYF
>.|TRBV18|TRBJ2-1|.
TGTGCCAGCTCACCAAGGATAAGGGGTGATGAGCAGTTCTTC
CASSPRIRGDEQFF
>.|TRBV14|TRBJ1-1|.
TGTGCCAGCAGCCAAGTACACAGGGCGACTGAAGCTTTCTTT
CASSQVHRATEAFF
>TRBD1|TRBV15|TRBJ2-3|.
TGTGCCACCAGCAGAGAACAGGGGGCTACAGATACGCAGTATTTT
CATSREQGATDTQYF
>TRBD2|TRBV6-6|TRBJ2-7|.
TGTGCCACCTCCGGGACTAATTACGAGCAGTACTTC
CATSGTNYEQYF
>.|TRBV6-1|TRBJ1-4|.
TGTGCCAGCAGTGAATACGGGGTCGATGAAAAACTGTTTTTT
CASSEYGVDEKLFF
>.|TRBV10-2|TRBJ1-2|.
TGCGCCAGCAGTGAGCCGGGACCGCTAACTGGCTACACCTTC
CASSEPGPLTGYTF
>TRBD1|TRBV7-9|TRBJ2-7|few
TGTGCCAGCAGCTTGGACAGGGGAAATTCCTACGAGCAGTACTTC
CASSLDRGNSYEQYF
>TRBD1|TRBV27|TRBJ2-4|.
TGTGCCAGCAGTGCGGCAGGGGGTACAAACATTCAGTACTTC
CASSAAGGTNIQYF
>.|TRBV9|TRBJ2-3|.
TGTGCCAGCAGCTCGGGCCCCACAGATACGCAGTATTTT
CASSSGPTDTQYF
>.|TRBV28|TRBJ2-4|.
TGTGCCAGCACTCCCGGGGGCCCCCAAAACATTCAGTACTTC
CASTPGGPQNIQYF
>.|TRBV21-1|TRBJ2-7|few
TGTGCCAGCAGCCCCCGACAGCCTGGATACGAGCAGTACTTC
CASSPRQPGYEQYF
>TRBD1|TRBV15|TRBJ2-1|.
TGTGCCACCAGCAGAGTTACAGGGGGCCAAGGGGTACTCAATGAGCAGTTCTTC
CATSRVTGGQGVLNEQFF
>.|TRBV2|TRBJ1-5|.
TGTGCCAGCAGTAACGGTAGGGATCAGCCCCAGCATTTT
CASSNGRDQPQHF
>.|TRBV5-4|TRBJ2-1|.
TGTGCCAGCAGCTCTATCACTAGTAATGAGCAGTTCTTC
CASSSITSNEQFF
>.|TRBV7-8|TRBJ1-4|once
TGTGCCAGCAGTCGGAGACGTGCAACTAATGAAAAACTGTTTTTT
CASSRRRATNEKLFF
>TRBD1|TRBV6-5|TRBJ1-1|.
TGTGCCAGCAGGCGACAGGGTGGGTTAGCTGAAGCTTTCTTT
CASRRQGGLAEAFF
>.|TRBV2|TRBJ1-5|few
TGTGCCAGCAGTATGGGCGCAAATCAGCCCCAGCATTTT
CASSMGANQPQHF
>TRBD1|TRBV5-6|TRBJ1-3|once
TGTGCCAGCAGCCTTTGGACAGGGGCTGGAAACACCATATATTTT
CASSLWTGAGNTIYF
>.|TRBV7-3|TRBJ2-1|.
TGTGCCAGCAGCTTAAGGTTCGGGAAGCAGTTCTTC
CASSLRFGKQFF
>.|TRBV28|TRBJ2-2|.
TGTGCCAGCAGTTTAGGGGGGCCGAACACCGGGGAGCTGTTTTTT
CASSLGGPNTGELFF